This T cell receptor (beta chain) was obtained from a study of monozygotic twins with inflammatory bowel disease. Germline CDR1 reads DFQATT; CDR2 reads SNEGSKA (reference sequence). The CDR3 length is 15 residues. Researchers put TCRalpha and TCRbeta cDNA through two nested PCRs lasting approximately 16 and 9 cycles. TCRdb derives one entry per CDR3 protein from the 5' RACE reads, leaving out DNA. Here the sample table reports about 150,000 distinct CDR3 sequences. The sequencing input was blood. This TCR came from a human donor with ulcerative colitis or Crohn's disease, or a healthy co-twin of an affected twin (not recorded which). V and J are TRBV20-1 and TRBJ2-4. CDR3 sequence reads: CSAPDGELAKNIQYF.